This is a list of T cell receptor beta chains from one sample in a study of T cell responses to AZD1222 COVID-19 vaccine. The method was immunoSEQ multiplex PCR; TCRdb's version includes in-frame clones alone and lacks a portion of them. This table holds 150,000 to 200,000 clones, 92% found once. The sequences come from peripheral blood, collected on day 0 of AZD1222 vaccination. Receptors originate from an adult in good health. The CDR3 runs from the conserved cysteine through the conserved F or W. The order of the fields is V gene, CDR3 length, clone size, J gene, D gene, CDR3 DNA, CDR3 protein. A D gene is named only where the DNA matches it firmly. Clone size is given for some rows only: seen once, a few or many times, or a class if the clone is expanded.

TRBV14	16	.	TRBJ1-1	TRBD1	TGTGCCAGCAGCCACAGGGGGAGGGTGTGGAGCACTGAAGCTTTCTTT	CASSHRGRVWSTEAFF
TRBV30	12	.	TRBJ1-1	.	TGTGCCTGGAGTGAGATGGGGACTGAAGCTTTCTTT	CAWSEMGTEAFF
TRBV3-1/TRBV3-2	15	.	TRBJ2-1	TRBD2	TGTGCCAGCAGCCACGGGACTACCCCCTACAATGAGCAGTTCTTC	CASSHGTTPYNEQFF
TRBV4-1	15	.	TRBJ2-1	.	TGCGCCAGCAGCCTCAGGGACTGGTCCTACAATGAGCAGTTCTTC	CASSLRDWSYNEQFF
TRBV2	14	.	TRBJ1-3	.	TGTGCCAGCAGATACCGGGACAATTCAAACACCATATATTTT	CASRYRDNSNTIYF
TRBV28	12	.	TRBJ1-6	.	TGTGCCAGCAGTTCGGGAGGGTCACCCCTCCACTTT	CASSSGGSPLHF
TRBV6-5	14	.	TRBJ1-3	.	TGTGCCAGCCGGGACCTTCTCTCTGGAAACACCATATATTTT	CASRDLLSGNTIYF
TRBV6-5	12	.	TRBJ1-2	.	TGTGCCAGCAGTTACTCTGGGGGGGCGTACACCTTC	CASSYSGGAYTF
TRBV12-3/TRBV12-4	10	.	TRBJ2-5	.	TGTGCCTCGGCGGGGAAGACCCAGTACTTC	CASAGKTQYF
TRBV11-2	17	.	TRBJ1-1	.	TGTGCCAGCAGCTTGCCGGCAGGTCCGACATCGGACACTGAAGCTTTCTTT	CASSLPAGPTSDTEAFF
TRBV6-2/TRBV6-3	16	.	TRBJ2-1	TRBD2	TGTGCCAGCAGTCTTTGGACTAGCGGGTCCTACAATGAGCAGTTCTTC	CASSLWTSGSYNEQFF
TRBV27	13	.	TRBJ2-6	.	TGTGCCAGCAGCCCGCCCGGGGCCAACGTCCTGACTTTC	CASSPPGANVLTF
TRBV5-6	13	.	TRBJ1-2	.	TGTGCCAGCAGCTTGTGGGGGAACTATGGCTACACCTTC	CASSLWGNYGYTF
TRBV10-3	15	.	TRBJ1-1	.	TGTGCCATCAGTGAGCGGGCAGGGCTGAACACTGAAGCTTTCTTT	CAISERAGLNTEAFF
TRBV2	16	.	TRBJ1-2	TRBD1	TGTGCCAGCAGCGTTAACCAAGCCGGGACAGGAAATGGCTACACCTTC	CASSVNQAGTGNGYTF
TRBV28	13	.	TRBJ1-1	.	TGTGCCAGCCTGGACAGCGCGACTTCTGAAGCTTTCTTT	CASLDSATSEAFF
TRBV30	15	.	TRBJ2-3	TRBD1	TGTGCCTGGAAAGGGGGCCCCTATAGCACAGATACGCAGTATTTT	CAWKGGPYSTDTQYF
TRBV5-6	11	.	TRBJ2-7	.	TGTGCCAGCAGCTTTGACAACGAGCAGTACTTC	CASSFDNEQYF
TRBV24-1	14	.	TRBJ1-2	.	TGTGCCACCAGTGAGGGTGGACGGCACTATGGCTACACCTTC	CATSEGGRHYGYTF
TRBV10-3	15	.	TRBJ2-5	.	TGTGCCATCAGCCCCGGACTGGGAGGTTTAGAGACCCAGTACTTC	CAISPGLGGLETQYF
TRBV10-3	12	.	TRBJ1-5	.	TGTGCCATCAGTGATATGGGTCAGCCCCAGCATTTT	CAISDMGQPQHF
TRBV24-1	13	.	TRBJ2-1	.	TGTGCCACCAGTGAAGGGTCCAACAATGAGCAGTTCTTC	CATSEGSNNEQFF
TRBV14	14	.	TRBJ2-7	.	TGTGCCAGCAGCCACAGTCTAGCTAGGGACGAGCAGTACTTC	CASSHSLARDEQYF
TRBV11-1	16	.	TRBJ1-2	TRBD1	TGTGCCAGCAGCTTCGGAGGACAGGGAGTCTCGCAGGGCTACACCTTC	CASSFGGQGVSQGYTF
TRBV28	14	.	TRBJ2-5	.	TGTGCCAGCAGTTTGTGGCAGGCTGAAGAGACCCAGTACTTC	CASSLWQAEETQYF
TRBV4-2	16	.	TRBJ2-3	TRBD2	TGTGCCAGCAGCCAAGACGCTAGCGGGAGTTCAGATACGCAGTATTTT	CASSQDASGSSDTQYF
TRBV4-3	15	.	TRBJ1-3	.	TGCGCCAGCAGCCAAGGAGGTTTCTCTGGAAACACCATATATTTT	CASSQGGFSGNTIYF
TRBV4-2	17	.	TRBJ1-5	.	TGTGCCAGCAGCCAAGGGTCGAGGTTCAATAGCAATCAGCCCCAGCATTTT	CASSQGSRFNSNQPQHF
TRBV7-9	16	.	TRBJ1-4	.	TGTGCCAGCAGCCCGTCCGGAGCAGGGAGGTATGAAAAACTGTTTTTT	CASSPSGAGRYEKLFF
TRBV19	15	.	TRBJ2-7	TRBD1	TGTGCCAGTAGTAGGCGGGACAGGGGTAACTACGAGCAGTACTTC	CASSRRDRGNYEQYF
TRBV5-1	18	.	TRBJ2-4	.	TGCGCCAGCAGCTTGGGAGGGCACAGGGAGCGGATCAAAAACATTCAGTACTTC	CASSLGGHRERIKNIQYF
TRBV6-1	15	once	TRBJ1-1	.	TGTGCCAGCAGTGAAGAGGCAGGTGTGAACACTGAAGCTTTCTTT	CASSEEAGVNTEAFF
TRBV29-1	13	.	TRBJ1-2	TRBD1	TGCAGCGTTGAACAGGGGGCTTTCCATGGCTACACCTTC	CSVEQGAFHGYTF